Below, 14 T cell receptor beta chains from the same sample are listed, as sequenced in a study of follicular helper T cells after annual influenza vaccination. Time point given: 2015-2016 season, pre-vaccination. The table came from immunoSEQ multiplex PCR; TCRdb's copy has only in-frame clones and leaves some out. Among about 14,000 clones listed, around 75% were seen once. The starting material was CXCR5- memory CD4+ T cells sorted from blood, obtained on the day of influenza vaccination. These receptors originate from an adult who received the influenza vaccine.

The J gene is TRBJ2-5, the V gene TRBV30; tentative D call: TRBD1 (7 bases). This CDR3 comprises 13 residues. From germline, CDR1 is GTSNPN and CDR2 SVGIG (reference sequence). The germline V and J ends were trimmed by 0 bases and 5 bases, with 10 bases remaining between them. The CDR3 sequence: CAWSVQGRETQYF. The CDR3 DNA reads as TGTGCCTGGAGTGTACAGGGGAGGGAGACCCAGTACTTC.

The chain has TRBV6-1 and TRBJ2-5; 7 positions agree with TRBD2. Trimming at V came to 7 bases and at J to 5 bases, leaving 4 bases not matched to a gene. CDR3 length: 12 amino acids. CDR1 and CDR2 (germline): MNHNS, SASEGT. The CDR3 DNA sequence: TGTGCCAGCACCAGGGACTATGAGACCCAGTACTTC. Translating it yields CASTRDYETQYF.

The sample holds one count of this clone. The V call is TRBV15, the J call TRBJ2-1; weak D call: TRBD2 (5 bases). Germline values: CDR1 LNHNV, CDR2 YYDKDF (reference sequence). CDR3 length: 16 amino acids. The V and J ends lost 1 base and 3 bases respectively, with 13 bases between them. The chain's CDR3 is CATSRVTGERYNEQFF. The CDR3 DNA is TGTGCCACCAGCAGAGTCACTGGGGAGCGCTACAATGAGCAGTTCTTC.

V gene TRBV7-5 combines with J gene TRBJ2-7; the table calls TRBD1, which could not be checked here. TRBV7-5 is a documented pseudogene. This CDR3 is built from 15 residues. CDR3 loop: CVRSSADRASYEQYF. In DNA, the CDR3 is TGTGTCAGAAGCTCGGCGGACAGGGCTTCCTACGAGCAGTACTTC.

The V and J genes are TRBV6-5 and TRBJ2-2, with D unclear. Germline CDR1 and CDR2: MNHEY and SVGAGI. The CDR3 is made up of 14 amino acids. Trimming shortened V by 0 bases and J by 2 bases, and 4 bases separated the two germline ends. The CDR3, as DNA: TGTGCCAGCAGTTACTCAGTAAACACCGGGGAGCTGTTTTTT. The encoded protein is CASSYSVNTGELFF.

This CDR3 reads CASNQGNTGELFF. In DNA form, the CDR3 reads TGTGCCAGCAACCAGGGAAACACCGGGGAGCTGTTTTTT. The chain employs TRBV7-2 and TRBJ2-2; tentative D call: TRBD1 (5 bases). The ends were cut back, 7 bases at V and 2 bases at J, with 8 bases in the middle. The length of the CDR3 is 13 residues. Germline V lookup: CDR1 SGHTA, CDR2 FQGNSA.

This clone was observed a few times. The chain employs TRBV2 and TRBJ2-7; D may correspond to TRBD1 or TRBD2 (5 bases each). V lost 9 bases, J lost 6 bases, and 21 bases lay in between. The CDR3 covers 14 residues. Germline V lookup: CDR1 SNHLY, CDR2 FYNNEI. CDR3 protein: CARGEGGLTSEQYF. The CDR3, as DNA: TGTGCCAGGGGGGAAGGCGGCTTGACTTCCGAGCAGTACTTC.

The chain carries TRBV5-1 and TRBJ2-1, with unresolved D. The CDR3 has 14 residues. The germline V gene encodes CDR1 SGHRS and CDR2 YFSETQ. The V and J ends lost 5 bases and 7 bases respectively, with 16 bases between them. The CDR3 DNA sequence: TGCGCCAGCAGTCGCGGCGCCCCCGGGAATGAGCAGTTCTTC. It specifies CASSRGAPGNEQFF.

This rearrangement joins TRBV18 to TRBJ2-3; D might be TRBD1 (6 bases). V was trimmed by 2 bases and J by 2 bases, leaving 11 bases between them. This CDR3 is built from 15 residues. Germline CDR1 reads KGHSH; CDR2 reads LQKENI. The CDR3 loop reads CASSPSTGYTDTQYF. The CDR3 coding sequence is TGTGCCAGCTCACCAAGCACAGGGTACACAGATACGCAGTATTTT.

This chain links TRBV7-8 with TRBJ1-4; D remains unclear. CDR1 is SGHVS and CDR2 is FQNEAQ in the germline V gene. This CDR3 is 16 amino acids long. Trimming stripped 5 bases from V and 3 bases from J, with 16 bases between. CDR3 DNA sequence: TGTGCCAGCAGCCCCGACCGACACAATCCTAATGAAAAACTGTTTTTT. Translating it yields CASSPDRHNPNEKLFF.

This sequence joins TRBV6-4 and TRBJ2-2; 12 bases agree with TRBD2. CDR3 length: 16 amino acids. Germline CDR1 and CDR2: MRHNA and SNTAGT. V gave up 5 bases and J gave up 5 bases; unmatched junction bases: 6. The CDR3 sequence: CASSKTSGGRTGELFF. DNA for the CDR3: TGTGCCAGCAGTAAAACTAGCGGGGGGAGAACCGGGGAGCTGTTTTTT.

The chain uses TRBV7-2 and TRBJ2-3, with TRBD2 matching over 12 bases. V lost 3 bases, J lost 1 base, and 2 bases stayed unmatched. CDR3 size: 16 residues. Per germline, CDR1 SGHTA and CDR2 FQGNSA. This CDR3 is CASSLTSGGRTDTQYF. CDR3 DNA: TGTGCCAGCAGCTTGACTAGCGGGGGCCGCACAGATACGCAGTATTTT.

The sample holds a few counts of this clone. The chain combines TRBV6-1 with TRBJ2-7; possible D gene TRBD1, 6 bases. V lost 3 bases and J lost 11, with 11 bases in between. This CDR3 has 11 amino acids. The germline V gene encodes CDR1 MNHNS and CDR2 SASEGT. CDR3 sequence: CASSEGAGEYF. CDR3 DNA sequence: TGTGCCAGCAGTGAGGGGGCAGGGGAGTACTTC.

This chain connects TRBV2 to TRBJ2-1; 10 bases align to TRBD2. CDR3 size: 15 residues. Germline V gene data show CDR1 as SNHLY and CDR2 as FYNNEI. Trimming cost V 3 bases and J 5 bases; bases outside gene matches: 4. CDR3 loop: CASSDKLAGHNEQFF. Written as DNA, the CDR3 is TGTGCCAGCAGTGACAAACTAGCGGGGCACAATGAGCAGTTCTTC.